A selection of T cell receptor beta chains follows, all from one sample in a study of response to subunit inactivated influenza vaccine. TCRdb re-called the RT-PCR reads with MiXCR, one entry per CDR3 protein. The sample lists about 520,000 distinct CDR3 sequences, about 25% occurring once. Source: CD4+ T cells sorted from PBMCs, taken less than 6 days after vaccination. These receptors all stem from a man aged 50-59 years who received an inactivated influenza vaccine. The CDR3 runs from the conserved cysteine through the conserved F or W. Fields, in order: J gene, V gene, CDR3 protein.

TRBJ2-3 | TRBV4-3 | CASGTGYYSTDTQYF
TRBJ1-1 | TRBV29-1 | CSVLGDTEAFF
TRBJ2-3 | TRBV20-1 | CSARDWVATDTQYF
TRBJ2-3 | TRBV29-1 | CSAAAGGRTDTQYF
TRBJ2-5 | TRBV5-1 | CASSLKQYQETQYF
TRBJ1-2 | TRBV7-2 | CASSSHGAWSYGYTF
TRBJ2-3 | TRBV30 | CAWGETSGGGADTQYF
TRBJ2-1 | TRBV28 | CASSLFWGSSYNEQFF
TRBJ2-1 | TRBV11-2 | CASSLVGDRGSQYNEQFF
TRBJ2-5 | TRBV2 | CASTITREETQYF